The TCR beta chain described here comes from a study of OX40 agonist ivuxolimab in advanced cancers. Per germline, CDR1 SGHRS and CDR2 YFSETQ. CDR3 length: 14 residues. V was cut by 1 base and J by 7 bases, with 14 bases left in between. This clone showed up just once. Its antigen is not identified. The protocol was immunoSEQ multiplex PCR, while the TCRdb copy is restricted to in-frame clones and leaves out a portion. The repertoire holds 70,000 to 75,000 clones, with around 80% as singletons. Broader study findings: Expanded clones belonging to CD8+ T cells outnumbered, on average, those of CD4+. Doses of 0.1 to 3.0 mg/kg were accompanied by clonal expansion of CD4+ and CD8+ blood T cells by week 6.

The receptor was isolated from an adult with an advanced solid tumor such as melanoma, head and neck, liver or kidney cancer. This chain connects TRBV5-1 to TRBJ1-2; no definite D call. The material sequenced was CD4+ or CD8+ T cells sorted from blood, taken in a trial of the OX40 agonist ivuxolimab. CDR3 sequence (DNA): TGCGCCAGCAGCTTGTCGGCAGCCGGACGTGGCTACACCTTC. Translation gives CASSLSAAGRGYTF.